This record concerns one T cell receptor (beta chain) sequence. The data stem from a study of control samples from healthy donors and cancer patients. Trimming stripped 6 bases from V and 1 base from J, with 10 bases between. In germline, CDR1 is GTSNPN, CDR2 SVGIG (reference sequence). The length of the CDR3 is 13 residues. Repertoires were generated with immunoSEQ multiplex PCR, while TCRdb's copy carries only in-frame clones and drops some. The sample yields approximately 120,000 clones, around 86% seen once. V gene TRBV30 combines with J gene TRBJ1-5, with D maybe TRBD1 (6 bases). The sample consisted of blood. This receptor was identified in a man between 40 and 49 years old in good health. The CDR3 protein is CACAQGSNQPQHF. The CDR3 coding sequence is TGTGCCTGCGCTCAGGGGAGCAATCAGCCCCAGCATTTT.